This TCR beta chain was identified during a study of T cell repertoires in cytomegalovirus infection. The overall study: Researchers turned to recently identified HLA-C-restricted CMV epitopes as well as well-studied HLA-B-restricted ones. Public TCR beta signature analysis indicated the presence of both CMV infection and matching HLA type.

The V segment lost 6 bases and the J segment 4 bases; nucleotides outside the gene matches: 11. This CDR3 contains 16 residues. Germline CDR1 reads MNHEY; CDR2 reads SMNVEV (reference sequence). TCRdb fed the reads into MiXCR, producing one record per CDR3 protein. The sample has about 770,000 distinct CDR3 sequences, just under 30% seen once. This clonotype came up many times. Its antigen is as yet unknown. Study-level points and caveats: Predominance within the ex vivo response was attributable to HLA-C-restricted CMV-specific TCR beta clonotypes. Summed frequency of shared TCR beta families picked out CMV carriers who also had the relevant HLA.

This chain links TRBV27 with TRBJ2-3, with TRBD2 matching over 9 bases. Specimen: cultured CD8+ T cells from PBMCs, collected from culture after CMV antigen stimulation. The source is a human donor in good health (CMV status not recorded). Some clones in this sample may be carry-over from other donors' samples. The CDR3: CASRGAGGPGADTQYF. Written as DNA, the CDR3 is TGTGCCAGCAGAGGGGCGGGGGGGCCGGGAGCAGATACGCAGTATTTT.